The source of this TCR beta chain is a study of OX40 agonist ivuxolimab in advanced cancers. Study as a whole: Three partial responders included one hepatocellular carcinoma patient and two cutaneous melanoma patients. Study observations and caveats: By week 6 at 0.1 to 3.0 mg/kg, blood CD4+ and CD8+ T cells had expanded clonally.

This clone showed up just a few times. What it binds is not known. V lost 3 bases and J 4 bases, leaving 8 bases between the germline ends. The CDR3 consists of 13 residues. Germline V lookup: CDR1 SGHDT, CDR2 YYEEEE. Measured with immunoSEQ multiplex PCR; TCRdb has only the in-frame clones, and not every one. The sample lists about 53,000 clones, 88% occurring once. This receptor was obtained from an adult with an advanced solid tumor such as melanoma, head and neck, liver or kidney cancer. Here the sequenced sample was CD4+ or CD8+ T cells sorted from blood, taken in a trial of the OX40 agonist ivuxolimab. This rearrangement joins TRBV5-6 to TRBJ2-1; a weak D match, TRBD2 (5 bases). DNA for the CDR3: TGTGCCAGCAGCTGGGGAGAATACAATGAGCAGTTCTTC. Translating it yields CASSWGEYNEQFF. Using reference TRBV5-6 and TRBJ2-1 for the parts outside the CDR3, the full variable domain is DAGVTQSPTHLIKTRGQQVTLRCSPKSGHDTVSWYQQALGQGPQFIFQYYEEEERQRGNFPDRFSGHQFPNYSSELNVNALLLGDSALYLCASSWGEYNEQFFGPGTRLTVL.